A single T cell receptor (beta chain) is shown here with its context. The authors' processing: Amplification of reference gene primers provided the estimated nucleated cell counts. The repertoire was sequenced with immunoSEQ multiplex PCR; TCRdb's copy has only in-frame clones and lacks some. From that table come the V and J calls and clone size; the DNA was used to work out D and trimming. The sample has 55,000 to 90,000 clones, roughly 86% seen once. The data are from a study of blood T cell repertoires in COVID-19. Study-level information: From the United States, Italy and Spain came samples of acute and convalescent COVID-19. T cells, B-cell-depleted T cells, or PBMCs provided the cDNA or gDNA that served as material.

V dropped 4 bases and J dropped 7; count of bases not matched to a gene: 13. Germline CDR1 SGHRS, CDR2 YFSETQ. The length of the CDR3 is 15 residues. V is TRBV5-1 and J is TRBJ1-2, with 7 nucleotides matching TRBD1. Sequences were obtained from peripheral blood. The receptor was isolated from a man aged 70-80 years with active COVID-19. CDR3: CASSQRGQGSIGYTF. The CDR3 DNA follows: TGCGCCAGCAGCCAAAGGGGGCAGGGGTCCATTGGCTACACCTTC.